This note documents a single T cell receptor beta chain sequence. What it binds is not known. Profiled with immunoSEQ multiplex PCR; TCRdb holds only in-frame clones, not every one. The sample shows approximately 100,000 clones, over 65% of them seen only once. The data were taken from a study of radiotherapy plus CTLA-4 blockade in lung cancer. Study-wide background: 15% to 20% of enrolled patients responded objectively, and around 30% had disease control.

The study's findings and limits: Among blood TCR repertoires after radiotherapy plus ipilimumab, tumor-derived clones expanded.

This CDR3 contains 15 residues. V gave up 4 bases and J gave up 4 bases; unmatched junction bases: 12. Germline values: CDR1 SQVTM, CDR2 ANQGSEA. This chain uses TRBV29-1 with TRBJ1-1; 7 bases match TRBD1. The clonotype comes from a human donor with non-small cell lung cancer that progressed on radiotherapy plus ipilimumab. Some clones in this sample may be carry-over from other donors' samples. Sequences were derived from peripheral blood, sampled from a patient treated with radiotherapy plus ipilimumab. CDR3 DNA sequence: TGCAGCGTTGCCCAGGGGGGGGCTACGGCCACTGAAGCTTTCTTT. It specifies CSVAQGGATATEAFF. The full variable domain, in which reference TRBV29-1 and TRBJ1-1 provide the parts outside the CDR3, is SAVISQKPSRDICQRGTSLTIQCQVDSQVTMMFWYRQQPGQSLTLIATANQGSEATYESGFVIDKFPISRPNLTFSTLTVSNMSPEDSSIYLCSVAQGGATATEAFFGQGTRLTVV.